The 11 T cell receptor beta chains presented below share a single source sample, sequenced in a study of T-cell reconstitution after alpha-beta-depleted transplantation in children. Unique molecular identifiers were used to barcode this TCRbeta library. TCRdb reprocessed the PCR reads with MiXCR, giving one entry per CDR3 protein. The table records about 640,000 distinct CDR3 sequences, roughly 15% of them present only once. The sequenced sample was PBMCs from the stem cell graft donor, obtained from the stem cell graft. The receptors shown here come from a human donor who donated a stem cell graft to a child with acute myeloid leukemia.

The chain has TRBV27 and TRBJ2-5; D is tentatively TRBD1 or TRBD2 (5 bases each). V dropped 8 bases and J dropped 5 bases, with 24 bases sitting between them. This CDR3 contains 16 residues. Germline lookup yields CDR1 MNHEY and CDR2 SMNVEV (reference sequence). CDR3 protein: CASSISGTLGSETQYF. Written as DNA, the CDR3 is TGTGCCAGCTCCATATCCGGGACCCTGGGATCGGAGACCCAGTACTTC.

This clonotype was picked up many times. The V gene is TRBV15, the J gene TRBJ1-6; no definite D call. The germline V gene has CDR1 LNHNV and CDR2 YYDKDF (reference sequence). V lost 0 bases and J lost 8, with 14 bases in between. This CDR3 is built from 16 residues. CDR3 amino acids: CATSREIRLLDSPLHF. The CDR3 DNA follows: TGTGCCACCAGCAGAGAAATTCGGCTTCTGGATTCACCCCTCCACTTT.

This clonotype came up many times. V and J are TRBV12-3 or TRBV12-4 and TRBJ2-7, with a weak D call TRBD1 (6 bases). Between the trimmed V and J ends, which lost 5 bases and 2 bases, there was a span of 10 bases. The length of the CDR3 is 13 residues. CDR3 sequence reads: CASSRQATYEQYF. The CDR3 nucleotides are TGTGCCAGCAGTCGACAGGCAACCTACGAGCAGTACTTC.

This clonotype was observed a few times. The J gene is TRBJ2-1, the V gene TRBV5-4; perhaps D is TRBD1 or TRBD2 (7 bases each). Deletions cut 5 bases from V and 7 bases from J, with 16 bases between. The V gene's germline CDR1 is SGHNT and CDR2 YYREEE (reference sequence). This CDR3 has 14 amino acids. The chain's CDR3 is CASRPRGGTNEQFF. The CDR3 DNA reads as TGTGCCAGCAGGCCCAGGGGGGGCACGAATGAGCAGTTCTTC.

This clonotype was observed many times. The chain uses TRBV29-1 and TRBJ1-1; D not certain. Germline assignment: CDR1 SQVTM and CDR2 ANQGSEA. The CDR3 is 13 residues long. Trimming took off 4 bases at V and 1 base at J, with 10 bases between the two ends. CDR3 DNA: TGCAGCGTTGTTGGACGAGGGAACACTGAAGCTTTCTTT. Translated, it gives CSVVGRGNTEAFF.

This chain's CDR3 is CASRNTGSSYNEQFF. The CDR3 region has the DNA TGTGCCAGCAGGAATACAGGGAGCTCCTACAATGAGCAGTTCTTC. The V and J genes are TRBV6-1 and TRBJ2-1, with a weak D call TRBD1 (6 bases). Germline CDR1 and CDR2: MNHNS and SASEGT. The V end was cut by 6 bases, the J end by 0 bases, with 12 bases between. The CDR3 runs to 15 residues.

This clonotype turned up a few times. The chain carries TRBV20-1 and TRBJ2-4; D gene unclear. This CDR3 comprises 15 residues. The germline V gene has CDR1 DFQATT and CDR2 SNEGSKA (reference sequence). V was pared by 0 bases and J by 1 base, with 10 bases between. CDR3 residues: CSARDPLEAKNIQYF. For the CDR3, the DNA is TGCAGTGCTAGAGACCCCTTAGAGGCCAAAAACATTCAGTACTTC.

The CDR3 DNA sequence: TGTGCTAGTGGATCGGACATCTACTCCTATAATTCACCCCTCCACTTT. It translates to CASGSDIYSYNSPLHF. The chain carries TRBV16 and TRBJ1-6; tentatively, D is TRBD1 (5 bases). The CDR3 totals 16 residues. Germline CDR1 KGHSY, CDR2 FQNENV.

This chain connects TRBV9 to TRBJ1-5, with 8 bases aligning to TRBD1. J lost 9 bases, V lost 3 bases, and 11 bases had no gene match. The CDR3 has 15 amino acids. The germline V gene has CDR1 SGDLS and CDR2 YYNGEE. DNA for the CDR3: TGTGCCAGCAGCGAGACAGGGGAGAGAGGGGTGCCCCAGCATTTT. Amino acids: CASSETGERGVPQHF.

This clonotype was recorded many times. V gene TRBV20-1 combines with J gene TRBJ2-7, with 8 nucleotides matching TRBD1. V shed 3 bases, J shed 5 bases, and the junction held 6 bases outside the gene matches. CDR3 length equals 13 residues. The germline V gene has CDR1 DFQATT and CDR2 SNEGSKA (reference sequence). The CDR3, as DNA: TGCAGTGCTAGGGACAGGGAAACCCACGAGCAGTACTTC. Its protein is CSARDRETHEQYF.

J is TRBJ1-1 and V is TRBV2; D may be TRBD1 (5 bases). This CDR3 is built from 12 residues. Germline V lookup: CDR1 SNHLY, CDR2 FYNNEI. V dropped 0 bases and J dropped 11 bases, with 10 bases sitting between them. CDR3 nucleotide sequence: TGTGCCAGCAGTGAAGCGAGGGGTTACGCTTTCTTT. It yields the protein CASSEARGYAFF.